The 20 T cell receptor beta chains in this list originate from one sample, sequenced in a study of type 1 and type 2 diabetes patients. PCR was run on genomic DNA. Multiplex PCR with 30 forward and 13 reverse primers amplified the TCR beta CDR3. TCRdb re-called the multiplex PCR reads with MiXCR, one entry per CDR3 protein. Here the sample spans approximately 260,000 distinct CDR3 sequences, roughly 50% being singletons. Sequencing was performed on peripheral blood mononuclear cells (PBMCs). These TCRs come from a man aged 18 to 29 with type 2 diabetes.

The V call is TRBV6-4, the J call TRBJ2-7; the match to TRBD1 covers 8 bases. J lost 7 bases, V lost 6 bases, and 11 bases had no gene match. Looked up from germline, CDR1 is MRHNA and CDR2 is SNTAGT. The CDR3 is made up of 14 amino acids. The CDR3 is CASREGQDLGEQYF. In DNA form, the CDR3 reads TGTGCCAGCAGGGAGGGACAGGACTTGGGAGAGCAGTACTTC.

This clonotype was observed a handful of times. The V and J genes are TRBV6-2 or TRBV6-3 and TRBJ1-1; no reliable D call. The germline V gene has CDR1 MNHEY and CDR2 SVGEGT. V lost 4 bases, J lost 7 bases, and 16 bases lay in between. This CDR3 is 14 amino acids long. Here the CDR3 reads CASSSGSGRDEAFF. In DNA, the CDR3 is TGTGCCAGCAGTTCGGGATCTGGTCGGGATGAAGCTTTCTTT.

J is TRBJ1-1 and V is TRBV2, with D maybe TRBD1 (5 bases). This CDR3 is 15 amino acids long. From germline, CDR1 is SNHLY and CDR2 FYNNEI. Trimming shortened V by 6 bases and J by 1 base, and 15 bases separated the two germline ends. CDR3 protein: CASRTDTGPNTEAFF. In nucleotides, the CDR3 is TGTGCCAGCAGAACAGACACAGGTCCGAACACTGAAGCTTTCTTT.

This chain joins TRBV19 and TRBJ2-3; D assignment may be TRBD1 or TRBD2 (5 bases each). Germline V gene sequence: CDR1 LNHDA, CDR2 SQIVND (reference sequence). The CDR3 contains 17 residues. V was clipped by 5 bases and J by 2 bases, with 20 bases between them. CDR3 residues: CASSSVGALPFTDTQYF. The CDR3 DNA sequence: TGTGCCAGTAGTTCCGTCGGGGCGCTTCCTTTCACAGATACGCAGTATTTT. Together with reference TRBV19 and TRBJ2-3, the CDR3 gives the full variable domain: DGGITQSPKYLFRKEGQNVTLSCEQNLNHDAMYWYRQDPGQGLRLIYYSQIVNDFQKGDIAEGYSVSREKKESFPLTVTSAQKNPTAFYLCASSSVGALPFTDTQYFGPGTRLTVL.

J is TRBJ2-7 and V is TRBV27; D could derive from TRBD1 or TRBD2 (7 bases each). Germline V gene data show CDR1 as MNHEY and CDR2 as SMNVEV (reference sequence). V was trimmed by 10 bases and J by 4 bases, leaving 17 bases between them. The CDR3 length is 13 residues. Written as DNA, the CDR3 is TGTGCCACCAGAGACAGGGAGGGTTACGAGCAGTACTTC. As protein: CATRDREGYEQYF.

The CDR3 DNA follows: TGCGCCAGCAGCTTGGGGGCTAGCGGGATAGTCGAGCAGTACTTC. It is translated as CASSLGASGIVEQYF. The chain links TRBV5-1 to TRBJ2-7, with TRBD2 matching over 9 bases. This CDR3 comprises 15 residues. In germline, CDR1 is SGHRS, CDR2 YFSETQ. After removal of 0 bases from V and 6 bases from J, the junction contained 7 bases not matched to a gene.

This clonotype was recorded a few times. The chain carries TRBV20-1 and TRBJ2-5, with 9 bases lining up with TRBD1. The CDR3 loop spans 14 amino acids. Germline CDR1 DFQATT, CDR2 SNEGSKA (reference sequence). V was pared by 6 bases and J by 7 bases, with 12 bases of the junction left unmatched. The CDR3 DNA follows: TGCAGTGCCGTCGACAGGGGGGGAGGTGGGACCCAGTACTTC. It yields the protein CSAVDRGGGGTQYF.

This clonotype was detected ten times or more. The V and J genes are TRBV2 and TRBJ2-7; possible D gene TRBD1, 5 bases. Trimming took off 6 bases at V and 7 bases at J, with 7 bases between the two ends. This CDR3 has 10 residues. The germline gives CDR1 SNHLY, CDR2 FYNNEI. The CDR3 DNA sequence: TGTGCCAGCAGGACAGCAGAGCAGTACTTC. Translating gives CASRTAEQYF.

A note on this clonotype: A much larger clone differs from this one at a single base, so this may be a read error. The chain combines TRBV13 with TRBJ2-1, with D possibly TRBD1 on 5 matching bases. The CDR3 totals 14 residues. The V gene's germline CDR1 is PRHDT and CDR2 FYEKMQ (reference sequence). The germline V and J ends were trimmed by 1 base and 9 bases, with 13 bases remaining between them. In DNA form, the CDR3 reads TGTGCCAGCAGCTTAGCTGGGGTCGACAGTGAGCAGTTCTTC. Translation gives CASSLAGVDSEQFF.

This chain uses TRBV14 with TRBJ1-5; D ambiguous. Trimming took off 4 bases at V and 9 bases at J, with 13 bases between the two ends. Germline CDR1 SGHDN, CDR2 FVKESK. The CDR3 runs 13 residues. The CDR3 loop is CASSLTGLGPQHF. The CDR3, as DNA: TGTGCCAGCAGCCTGACTGGGTTGGGGCCCCAGCATTTT.

The chain combines TRBV28 with TRBJ1-2, with 8 nucleotides matching TRBD1. The CDR3 spans 13 residues. Looked up from germline, CDR1 is MDHEN and CDR2 is SYDVKM. V gave up 5 bases and J gave up 6 bases; unmatched junction bases: 5. The CDR3 loop reads CASSARGQDGYTF. The CDR3 DNA reads as TGTGCCAGCAGTGCCAGGGGGCAGGATGGCTACACCTTC.

V gene TRBV7-2 combines with J gene TRBJ2-3; no reliable D call. Per germline, CDR1 SGHTA and CDR2 FQGNSA. CDR3 length: 14 amino acids. Trimming removed 1 base from V and 4 bases from J, with 9 bases in between. The CDR3 nucleotides read TGTGCCAGCAGCTTAGATTCTGGTCCAGATACGCAGTATTTT. Amino acids: CASSLDSGPDTQYF.

V is TRBV12-3 or TRBV12-4 and J is TRBJ2-3; TRBD1 matches 9 bases. This CDR3 has 15 amino acids. With V trimmed by 6 bases and J by 8 bases, 12 bases remained unmatched. CDR3 amino acids: CASSGAGTGMGTQYF. CDR3 sequence (DNA): TGTGCCAGCAGCGGAGCCGGGACAGGGATGGGTACGCAGTATTTT.

This clonotype turned up a few times. This chain connects TRBV20-1 to TRBJ2-1, with a weak D call TRBD1 (5 bases). V was clipped by 8 bases and J by 6 bases, with 14 bases between them. Per the germline V gene, CDR1 is DFQATT and CDR2 is SNEGSKA (reference sequence). CDR3 length equals 12 residues. The CDR3 loop reads CSPSGNINEQFF. The CDR3, as DNA: TGCAGTCCCTCAGGGAATATCAATGAGCAGTTCTTC.

V gene TRBV7-4 combines with J gene TRBJ2-1, with TRBD2 matching 9 bases. The length of the CDR3 is 15 residues. The junction had 7 bases not matched to a gene; V was cut back by 4 bases and J by 6 bases. Germline assignment: CDR1 SGHVT and CDR2 SQSDAQ. Here the CDR3 DNA reads TGTGCCAGCAGCTCCCCCTGGACTAGCGCCAATGAGCAGTTCTTC. It translates to CASSSPWTSANEQFF.

The gene calls are TRBV7-9 and TRBJ2-1; D uncertain. Trimming took 6 bases from V and 0 from J, leaving 12 bases between them. Germline V gene lookup returns CDR1 SEHNR and CDR2 FQNEAQ (reference sequence). The length of the CDR3 is 15 residues. The CDR3 DNA sequence: TGTGCCAGCAGTGAACTATTAGACTCCTACAATGAGCAGTTCTTC. It yields the protein CASSELLDSYNEQFF.

J is TRBJ1-2 and V is TRBV11-1; 10 positions match TRBD1. Germline loops: CDR1 SGHAT, CDR2 FQDESV (reference sequence). Losses at the gene ends were 3 bases for V and 7 bases for J; bases not matched to a gene: 2. CDR3 length: 13 residues. For the CDR3, the DNA is TGTGCCAGCAGCTTCCGACAGGGGGCTGGCTACACCTTC. As protein: CASSFRQGAGYTF.

The chain links TRBV7-3 to TRBJ1-1, with no clear D. V was pared by 5 bases and J by 11 bases, with 18 bases between. Germline assignment: CDR1 SGHTA and CDR2 FQGTGA. This CDR3 comprises 13 residues. In DNA form, the CDR3 reads TGTGCCAGCAGCAGTAATGGGGTCGGAGACGCTTTCTTT. Amino acid sequence: CASSSNGVGDAFF.

This clonotype was counted many times. DNA for the CDR3: TGTGCCAGCAGTCCTTCCGGGACAGGGGTCTATGGCTACACCTTC. Residues: CASSPSGTGVYGYTF. This chain uses TRBV2 with TRBJ1-2; 10 nucleotides match TRBD1. J lost 4 bases, V lost 5 bases, and 7 bases had no gene match. In germline, CDR1 is SNHLY, CDR2 FYNNEI. This CDR3 is built from 15 residues.

The sample holds a few counts of this clonotype. J is TRBJ1-1 and V is TRBV20-1; possibly TRBD1 for D (6 bases). Germline V gene data show CDR1 as DFQATT and CDR2 as SNEGSKA (reference sequence). V was trimmed by 2 bases and J by 0 bases, leaving 19 bases between them. The CDR3 is made up of 17 amino acids. CDR3 sequence reads: CSARFGGGGALNTEAFF. The DNA for the CDR3 is TGCAGTGCTAGATTCGGTGGGGGGGGCGCCTTGAACACTGAAGCTTTCTTT.